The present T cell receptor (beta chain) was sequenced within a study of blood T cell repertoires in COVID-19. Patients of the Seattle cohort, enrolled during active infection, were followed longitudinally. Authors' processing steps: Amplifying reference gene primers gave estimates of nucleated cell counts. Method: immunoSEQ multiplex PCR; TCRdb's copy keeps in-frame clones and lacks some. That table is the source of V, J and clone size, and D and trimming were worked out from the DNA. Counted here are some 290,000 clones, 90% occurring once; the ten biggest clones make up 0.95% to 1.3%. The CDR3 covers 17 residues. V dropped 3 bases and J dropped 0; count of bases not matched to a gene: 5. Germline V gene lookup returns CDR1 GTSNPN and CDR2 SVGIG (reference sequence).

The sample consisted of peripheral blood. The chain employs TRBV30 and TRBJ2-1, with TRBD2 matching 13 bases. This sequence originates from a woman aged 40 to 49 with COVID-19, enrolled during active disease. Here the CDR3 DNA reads TGTGCCTGGAGCGGACTAGCGGGAGCTAACTCCTACAATGAGCAGTTCTTC. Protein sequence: CAWSGLAGANSYNEQFF.